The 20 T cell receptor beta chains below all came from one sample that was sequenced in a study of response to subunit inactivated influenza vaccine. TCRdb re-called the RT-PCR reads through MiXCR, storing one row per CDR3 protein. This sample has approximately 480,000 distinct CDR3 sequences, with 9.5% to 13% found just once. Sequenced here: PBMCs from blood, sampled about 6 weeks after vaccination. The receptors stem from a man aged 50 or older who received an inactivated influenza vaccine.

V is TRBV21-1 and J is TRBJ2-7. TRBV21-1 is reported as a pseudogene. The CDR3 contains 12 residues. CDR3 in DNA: TGTGCCAGCAGCAATCGCCCCTACGAGGAGTACTTC. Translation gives CASSNRPYEEYF.

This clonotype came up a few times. This chain's CDR3 is CASSRGTGGGEAFF. In nucleotides, the CDR3 is TGTGCCAGCAGCAGAGGAACAGGGGGAGGTGAAGCTTTCTTT. V usage is TRBV9 and J usage is TRBJ1-1; the match to TRBD1 covers 8 bases. Unmatched junction bases numbered 9, after V lost 4 bases and J lost 7 bases. This CDR3 contains 14 residues. Looked up from germline, CDR1 is SGDLS and CDR2 is YYNGEE.

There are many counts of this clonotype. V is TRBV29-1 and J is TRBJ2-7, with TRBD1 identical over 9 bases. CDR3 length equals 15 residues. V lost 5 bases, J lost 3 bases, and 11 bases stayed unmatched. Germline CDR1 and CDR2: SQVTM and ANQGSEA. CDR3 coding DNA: TGCAGCGTTCTCGAGGCGACAGGGGGACGCTACGAGCAGTACTTC. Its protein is CSVLEATGGRYEQYF.

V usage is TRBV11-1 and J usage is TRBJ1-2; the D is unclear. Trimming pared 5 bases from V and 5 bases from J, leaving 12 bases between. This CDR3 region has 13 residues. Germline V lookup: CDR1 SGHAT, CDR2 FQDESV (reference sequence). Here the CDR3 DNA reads TGTGCCAGCAGCCATAGACGGGAATATGGCTACACCTTC. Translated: CASSHRREYGYTF.

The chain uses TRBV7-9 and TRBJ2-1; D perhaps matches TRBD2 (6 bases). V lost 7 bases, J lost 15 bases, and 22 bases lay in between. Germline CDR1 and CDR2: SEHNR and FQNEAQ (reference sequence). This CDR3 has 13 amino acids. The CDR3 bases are TGTGCCAGCACCCCCGCGGGGCAAGGCGGTAGGTTCTTC. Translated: CASTPAGQGGRFF.

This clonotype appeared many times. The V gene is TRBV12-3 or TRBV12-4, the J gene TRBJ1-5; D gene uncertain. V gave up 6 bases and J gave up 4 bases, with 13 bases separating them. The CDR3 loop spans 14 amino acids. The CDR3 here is CASSPPGSNQPQHF. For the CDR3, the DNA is TGTGCCAGCAGCCCCCCGGGGTCGAATCAGCCCCAGCATTTT.

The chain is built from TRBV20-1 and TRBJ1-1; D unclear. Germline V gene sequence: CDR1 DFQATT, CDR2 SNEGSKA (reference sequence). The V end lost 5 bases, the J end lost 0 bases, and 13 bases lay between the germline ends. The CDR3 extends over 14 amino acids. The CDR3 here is CSAGRTGMNTEAFF. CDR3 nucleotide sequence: TGCAGTGCTGGGAGGACGGGTATGAACACTGAAGCTTTCTTT.

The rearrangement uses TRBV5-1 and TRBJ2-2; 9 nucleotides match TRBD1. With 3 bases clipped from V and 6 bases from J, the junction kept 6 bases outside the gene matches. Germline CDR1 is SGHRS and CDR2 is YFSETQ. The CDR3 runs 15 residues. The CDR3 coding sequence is TGCGCCAGCAGCTCCCGGGACAGGGAGGCCGGGGAGCTGTTTTTT. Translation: CASSSRDREAGELFF.

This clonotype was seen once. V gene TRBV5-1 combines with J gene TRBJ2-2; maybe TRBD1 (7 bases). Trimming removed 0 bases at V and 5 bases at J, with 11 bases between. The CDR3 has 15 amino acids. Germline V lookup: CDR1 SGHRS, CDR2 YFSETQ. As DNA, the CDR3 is TGCGCCAGCAGCTTGGGCGGGACAGTGACCGGGGAGCTGTTTTTT. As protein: CASSLGGTVTGELFF.

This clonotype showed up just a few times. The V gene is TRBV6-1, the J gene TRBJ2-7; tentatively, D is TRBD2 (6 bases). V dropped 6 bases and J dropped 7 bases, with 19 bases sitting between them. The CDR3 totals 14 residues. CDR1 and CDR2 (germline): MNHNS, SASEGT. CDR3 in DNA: TGTGCCAGCAGCTCACCCCGGGCGGCGGGAGAGCAGTACTTC. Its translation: CASSSPRAAGEQYF.

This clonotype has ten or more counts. CDR3 sequence: CSARGHLALQETQYF. CDR3 nucleotide sequence: TGCAGTGCTAGAGGCCACCTCGCCCTCCAAGAGACCCAGTACTTC. V and J are TRBV20-1 and TRBJ2-5; D gene unclear. From germline, CDR1 is DFQATT and CDR2 SNEGSKA (reference sequence). Deletions cut 1 base from V and 1 base from J, with 13 bases between. The CDR3 extends over 15 amino acids.

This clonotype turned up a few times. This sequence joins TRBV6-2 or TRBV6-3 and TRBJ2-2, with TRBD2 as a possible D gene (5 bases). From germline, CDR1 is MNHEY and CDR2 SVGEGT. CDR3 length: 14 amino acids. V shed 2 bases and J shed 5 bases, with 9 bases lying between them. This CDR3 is CASSYLLVTGELFF. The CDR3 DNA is TGTGCCAGCAGTTACCTACTAGTTACCGGGGAGCTGTTTTTT.

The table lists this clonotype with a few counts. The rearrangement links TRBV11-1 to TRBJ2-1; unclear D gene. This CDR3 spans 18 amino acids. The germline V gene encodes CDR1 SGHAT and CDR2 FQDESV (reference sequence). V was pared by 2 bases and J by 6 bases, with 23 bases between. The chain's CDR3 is CASSLLLILGKSSNEQFF. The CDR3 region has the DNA TGTGCCAGCAGCTTATTATTAATCTTGGGGAAATCTTCCAATGAGCAGTTCTTC.

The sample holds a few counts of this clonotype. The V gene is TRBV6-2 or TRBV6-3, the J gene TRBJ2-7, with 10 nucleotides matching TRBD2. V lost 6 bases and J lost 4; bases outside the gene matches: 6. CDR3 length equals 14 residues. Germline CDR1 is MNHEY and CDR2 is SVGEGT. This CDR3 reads CASRRPTSGYEQYF. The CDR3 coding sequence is TGTGCCAGCAGACGACCGACTAGCGGGTACGAGCAGTACTTC.

CDR3 bases: TGTGCCAGCAGCCTGGCGGACGGATTTTACAATGAGCAGTTCTTC. It yields the protein CASSLADGFYNEQFF. This chain links TRBV5-6 with TRBJ2-1, with no clear D. V lost 4 bases, J lost 4 bases, and 15 bases lay in between. The length of the CDR3 is 15 residues. CDR1 and CDR2 (germline): SGHDT, YYEEEE.

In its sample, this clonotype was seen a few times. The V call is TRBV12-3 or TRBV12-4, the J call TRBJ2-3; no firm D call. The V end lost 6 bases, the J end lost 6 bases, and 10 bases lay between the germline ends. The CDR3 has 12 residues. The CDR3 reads CASRLWRDTQYF. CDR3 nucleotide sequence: TGTGCCAGCAGACTATGGCGGGATACGCAGTATTTT.

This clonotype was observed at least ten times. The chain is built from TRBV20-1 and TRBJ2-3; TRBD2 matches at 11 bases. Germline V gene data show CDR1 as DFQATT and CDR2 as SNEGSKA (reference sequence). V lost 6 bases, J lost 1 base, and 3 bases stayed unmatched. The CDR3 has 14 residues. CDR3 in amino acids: CSATLAGGTDTQYF. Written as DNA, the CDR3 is TGCAGTGCCACACTAGCGGGGGGCACAGATACGCAGTATTTT.

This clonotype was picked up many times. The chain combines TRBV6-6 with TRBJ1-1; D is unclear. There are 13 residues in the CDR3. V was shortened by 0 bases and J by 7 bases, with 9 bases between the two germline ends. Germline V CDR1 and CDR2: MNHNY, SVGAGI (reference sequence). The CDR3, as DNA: TGTGCCAGCAGTTACTCGAAGGGAGATGAAGCTTTCTTT. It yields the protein CASSYSKGDEAFF.

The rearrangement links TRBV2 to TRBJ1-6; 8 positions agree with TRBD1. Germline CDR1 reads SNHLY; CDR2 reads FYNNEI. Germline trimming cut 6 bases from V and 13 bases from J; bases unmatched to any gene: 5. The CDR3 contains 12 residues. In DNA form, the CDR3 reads TGTGCCAGCAGGGGACAGGCCGAGCCCCTCCACTTT. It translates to CASRGQAEPLHF.

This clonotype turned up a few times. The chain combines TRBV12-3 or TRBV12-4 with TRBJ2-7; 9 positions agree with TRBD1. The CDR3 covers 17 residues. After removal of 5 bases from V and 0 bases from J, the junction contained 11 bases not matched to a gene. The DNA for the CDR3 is TGTGCCAGCAGTCCGTTATACAGGGGGCGAGACTCCTACGAGCAGTACTTC. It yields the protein CASSPLYRGRDSYEQYF.